The rows below give T cell receptor beta chains drawn from one sample of a study of T cell responses to AZD1222 COVID-19 vaccine. Clones were sequenced by immunoSEQ multiplex PCR, and TCRdb holds only the in-frame ones, with some missing. In the table there are some 100,000 clones, more than 70% of which are singletons. The source was peripheral blood, collected 28 days after the second AZD1222 dose. The receptors derive from an adult who received the AZD1222 COVID-19 vaccine. CDR3s include the opening cysteine and the closing phenylalanine or tryptophan. The D gene is left open where the match is weak. Size values are once, few and many counts, or a class for expanded clones, and some rows have none.

d_gene,v_gene,len,abundance,j_gene,CDR3nt,CDR3aa
NA,TRBV7-2,15,NA,TRBJ1-2,TGTGCCAGCAGCTTAGATGGGGGTGCTAACTATGGCTACACCTTC,CASSLDGGANYGYTF
NA,TRBV24-1,13,NA,TRBJ1-2,TGTGCCACCAGCGTGGGAGGGAATCGTGGCTACACCTTC,CATSVGGNRGYTF
TRBD2,TRBV5-4,17,NA,TRBJ2-1,TGTGCCAGCAGCTTGGGATTAGCGGGAGATTTAGGCGATGAGCAGTTCTTC,CASSLGLAGDLGDEQFF
TRBD2,TRBV9,18,NA,TRBJ2-3,TGTGCCAGCAGCTGGGGACTAGCGGGAGGCGGAGGCACAGATACGCAGTATTTT,CASSWGLAGGGGTDTQYF
TRBD1,TRBV7-9,13,NA,TRBJ1-6,TGTGCCATCGCCAAGGGGGCGAATTCACCCCTCCACTTT,CAIAKGANSPLHF
TRBD2,TRBV4-1,16,NA,TRBJ2-1,TGCGCCAGCAGCCAAGATCTAGCGGGAGGTGTAGTTGAGCAGTTCTTC,CASSQDLAGGVVEQFF
NA,TRBV19,13,NA,TRBJ1-5,TGTGCCAGTAGTAGGAACAAGAATCAGCCCCAGCATTTT,CASSRNKNQPQHF
TRBD2,TRBV6-4,15,NA,TRBJ2-3,TGTGCCAGCGGACCGGGACTAGCGATCTCAGATACGCAGTATTTT,CASGPGLAISDTQYF
TRBD2,TRBV11-3,17,NA,TRBJ2-2,TGTGCCAGCAGCAAAGGCGGGACTAGCGGAAACACCGGGGAGCTGTTTTTT,CASSKGGTSGNTGELFF
NA,TRBV3-1/TRBV3-2,16,NA,TRBJ1-2,TGTGCCAGCACCACAACGACCGATGTCAGGGAATATGGCTACACCTTC,CASTTTTDVREYGYTF
NA,TRBV28,11,NA,TRBJ1-4,TGTGCCACCCATATCTACGAAAAACTGTTTTTT,CATHIYEKLFF
TRBD2,TRBV3-1/TRBV3-2,15,NA,TRBJ2-7,TGTGCCAGCAGTCCTTGGCGGGAGGGCCCCAACGAGCAGTACTTC,CASSPWREGPNEQYF
TRBD1,TRBV28,14,NA,TRBJ2-1,TGTGCCAGCAATAGACAGGGTGACTACAATGAGCAGTTCTTC,CASNRQGDYNEQFF
TRBD1,TRBV28,18,once,TRBJ2-7,TGTGCCAGCAGTTTAGGGGTCTCGATACGGACAGGGGGCGTCGAGCAGTACTTC,CASSLGVSIRTGGVEQYF
TRBD1,TRBV7-2,14,NA,TRBJ1-5,TGTGCCAGCAGCTCCCCTAGACAGGGGGCGACCCAGCATTTT,CASSSPRQGATQHF
NA,TRBV5-3,16,NA,TRBJ2-6,TGTGCCAGAAGCTTTGGGGAACACAGTGGGGCCAACGTCCTGACTTTC,CARSFGEHSGANVLTF
TRBD1,TRBV5-6,14,NA,TRBJ1-5,TGTGCCAGCAGCCTGGGACAGGGGGATCAGCCCCAGCATTTT,CASSLGQGDQPQHF
NA,TRBV7-9,17,once,TRBJ1-2,TGTGCCAGCAGCTCTCCTGGGCCGGGACCCGGTATCTATGGCTACACCTTC,CASSSPGPGPGIYGYTF
NA,TRBV28,15,NA,TRBJ1-6,TGTGCCAGCAGTTTATCCAGGGGTTCCCACTCACCCCTCCACTTT,CASSLSRGSHSPLHF
NA,TRBV4-1,15,NA,TRBJ2-1,TGCGCCAGCAGCCAAGATACGGCAGGATACAATGAGCAGTTCTTC,CASSQDTAGYNEQFF
NA,TRBV6-2/TRBV6-3,13,NA,TRBJ1-6,TGTGCCAGCAGTGAGGACGGTAATTCACCCCTCCACTTT,CASSEDGNSPLHF
NA,TRBV28,15,NA,TRBJ2-3,TGTGCCAGCATCGCCCGGGACTCTAGCACAGATACGCAGTATTTT,CASIARDSSTDTQYF
NA,TRBV7-3,14,NA,TRBJ2-3,TGTGCCAGCACCTTACTAGGAACCACAGATACGCAGTATTTT,CASTLLGTTDTQYF
NA,TRBV2,12,NA,TRBJ1-2,TGTGCCAGCAGCGGGGGCGCGCGGGGCTACACCTTC,CASSGGARGYTF
NA,TRBV5-1,14,NA,TRBJ1-1,TGCGCCAGCAGCCCGATGGGGCCGGACACTGAAGCTTTCTTT,CASSPMGPDTEAFF